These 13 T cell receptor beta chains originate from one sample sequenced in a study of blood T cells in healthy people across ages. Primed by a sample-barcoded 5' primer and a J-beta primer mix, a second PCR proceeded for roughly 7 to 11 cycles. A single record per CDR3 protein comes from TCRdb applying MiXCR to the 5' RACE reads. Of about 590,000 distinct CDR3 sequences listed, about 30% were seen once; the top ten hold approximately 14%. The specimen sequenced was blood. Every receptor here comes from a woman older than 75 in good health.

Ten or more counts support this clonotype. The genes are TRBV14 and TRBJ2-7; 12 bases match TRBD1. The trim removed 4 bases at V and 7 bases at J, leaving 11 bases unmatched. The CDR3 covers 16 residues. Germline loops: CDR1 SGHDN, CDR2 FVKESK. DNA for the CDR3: TGTGCCAGCAGCCCACGGTCGGGGACAGGGGGCTATGAGCAGTACTTC. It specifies CASSPRSGTGGYEQYF.

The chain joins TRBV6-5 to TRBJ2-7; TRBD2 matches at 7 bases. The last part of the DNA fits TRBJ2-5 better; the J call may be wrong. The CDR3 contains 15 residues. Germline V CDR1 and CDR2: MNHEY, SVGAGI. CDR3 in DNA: TGTGCCAGCATTGGGGCAACCGGGGGGAGGGAGACCCAGTACTTC. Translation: CASIGATGGRETQYF.

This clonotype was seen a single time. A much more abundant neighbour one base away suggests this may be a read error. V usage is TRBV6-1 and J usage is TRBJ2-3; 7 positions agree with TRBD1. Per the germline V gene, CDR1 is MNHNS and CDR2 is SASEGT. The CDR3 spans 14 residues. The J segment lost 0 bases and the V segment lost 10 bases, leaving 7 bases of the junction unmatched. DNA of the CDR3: TGTGCCACAGGGACGACAGGGAGCACAGATACGCAGTATTTT. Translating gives CATGTTGSTDTQYF.

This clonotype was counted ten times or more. CDR3 coding DNA: TGTGCCAGCAGGTGGACGACAGGGCGAAATTACAATGAGCAGTTCTTC. It is translated as CASRWTTGRNYNEQFF. The rearrangement joins TRBV28 to TRBJ2-1; 7 bases fit TRBD1. From germline, CDR1 is MDHEN and CDR2 SYDVKM. With 6 bases clipped from V and 4 bases from J, the junction kept 12 bases outside the gene matches. The CDR3 spans 16 residues.

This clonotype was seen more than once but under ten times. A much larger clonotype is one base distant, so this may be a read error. The CDR3 here is CASGGGFSEQYF. The DNA of the CDR3 is TGTGCCAGCGGGGGAGGGTTTAGTGAGCAGTACTTC. This chain links TRBV2 with TRBJ2-5; 7 bases agree with TRBD2. Germline V CDR1 and CDR2: SNHLY, FYNNEI. V trimming: 8 bases; J trimming: 11 bases; junction bases outside the gene matches: 11. The length of the CDR3 is 12 residues.

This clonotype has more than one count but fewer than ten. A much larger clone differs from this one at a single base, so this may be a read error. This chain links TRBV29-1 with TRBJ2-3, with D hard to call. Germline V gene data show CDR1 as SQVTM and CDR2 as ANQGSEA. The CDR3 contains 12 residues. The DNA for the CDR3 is TGCAGCGTTGAATGGTCGGGTGATACGCAGGATTTT. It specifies CSVEWSGDTQDF.

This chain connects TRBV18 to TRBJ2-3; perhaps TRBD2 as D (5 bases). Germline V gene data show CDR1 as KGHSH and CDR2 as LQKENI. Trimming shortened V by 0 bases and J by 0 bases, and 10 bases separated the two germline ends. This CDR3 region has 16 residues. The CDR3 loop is CASSPPAEYSTDTQYF. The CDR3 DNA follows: TGTGCCAGCTCACCACCAGCGGAGTATAGCACAGATACGCAGTATTTT.

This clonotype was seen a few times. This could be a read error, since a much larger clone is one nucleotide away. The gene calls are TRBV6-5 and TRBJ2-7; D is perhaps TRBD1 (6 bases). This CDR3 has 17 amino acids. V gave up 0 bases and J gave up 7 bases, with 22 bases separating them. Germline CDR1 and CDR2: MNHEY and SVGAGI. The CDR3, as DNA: TGTGCCAGCAGTTACTCGAGGACAGACAGGAGAAACAATGAGCAGTACTTC. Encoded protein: CASSYSRTDRRNNEQYF.

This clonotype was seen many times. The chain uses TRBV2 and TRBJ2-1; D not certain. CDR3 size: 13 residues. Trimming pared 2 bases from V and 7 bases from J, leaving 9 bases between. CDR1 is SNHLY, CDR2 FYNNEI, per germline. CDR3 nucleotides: TGTGCCAGCAGTGAAAGAGAATGGAATGAGCAGTTCTTC. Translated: CASSEREWNEQFF.

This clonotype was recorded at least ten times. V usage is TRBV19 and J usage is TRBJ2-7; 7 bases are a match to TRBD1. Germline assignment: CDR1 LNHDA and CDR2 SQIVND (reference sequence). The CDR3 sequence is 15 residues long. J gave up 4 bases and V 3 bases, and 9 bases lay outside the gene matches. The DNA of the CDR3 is TGTGCCAGTAGTATTGGGACGACAGGGTTGTACGAGCAGTACTTC. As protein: CASSIGTTGLYEQYF.

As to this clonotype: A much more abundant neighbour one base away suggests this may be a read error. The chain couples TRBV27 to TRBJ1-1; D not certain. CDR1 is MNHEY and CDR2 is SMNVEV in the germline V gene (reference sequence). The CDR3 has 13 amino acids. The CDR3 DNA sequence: TGTGCCTGCAGTTTTACAAAAGCTTCTGAAGCTTTCTTT. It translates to CACSFTKASEAFF.

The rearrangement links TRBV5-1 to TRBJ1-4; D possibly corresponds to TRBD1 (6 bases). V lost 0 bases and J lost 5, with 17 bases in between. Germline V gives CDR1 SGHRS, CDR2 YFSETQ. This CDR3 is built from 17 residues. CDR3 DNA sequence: TGCGCCAGCAGCTTGGAACCCAAGGGACAACTCAATGAAAAACTGTTTTTT. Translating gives CASSLEPKGQLNEKLFF.

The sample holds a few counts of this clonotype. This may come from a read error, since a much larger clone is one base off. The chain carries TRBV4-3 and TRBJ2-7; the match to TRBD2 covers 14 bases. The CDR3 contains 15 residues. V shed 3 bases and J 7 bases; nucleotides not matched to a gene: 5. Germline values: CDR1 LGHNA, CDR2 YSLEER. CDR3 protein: CASSQTSGGAFEQYF. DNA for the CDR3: TGCGCCAGCAGCCAGACTAGCGGGGGGGCCTTTGAGCAGTACTTC.